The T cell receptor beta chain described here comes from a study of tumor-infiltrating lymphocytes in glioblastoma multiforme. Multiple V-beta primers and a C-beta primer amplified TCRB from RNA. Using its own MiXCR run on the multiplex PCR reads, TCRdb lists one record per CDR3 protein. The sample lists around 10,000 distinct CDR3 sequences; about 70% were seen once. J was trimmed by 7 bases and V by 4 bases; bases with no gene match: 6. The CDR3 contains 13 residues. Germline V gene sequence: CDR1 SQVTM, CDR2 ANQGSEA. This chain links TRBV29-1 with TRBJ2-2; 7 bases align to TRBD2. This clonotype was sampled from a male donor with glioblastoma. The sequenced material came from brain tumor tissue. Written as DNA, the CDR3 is TGCAGCGTTGGTTCTAGCGGCGTCGGGGAGCTGTTTTTT. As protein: CSVGSSGVGELFF.